Listed below are T cell receptor beta chains from one sample, sequenced in a study of technical replicates of blood from four donors. Libraries were prepared by immunoSEQ multiplex PCR; TCRdb keeps only in-frame clonotypes and omits some of them. This table has tens of thousands of clones, roughly 91% appearing once. The specimen was T cells isolated from PBMCs. The receptors stem from a human donor in good health. Some clones in this sample may be carry-over from other donors' samples. CDR3s include the opening cysteine and the closing phenylalanine or tryptophan.

cdr3_aa j_call v_call
CASSFPRLPSYEQYF TRBJ2-7 TRBV28
CASSLAGRGSYEQYF TRBJ2-7 TRBV5-4
CASRAGTGEGKLFF TRBJ1-4 TRBV2
CASTPRRAGDGYTF TRBJ1-2 TRBV2
CASGTTLGELFF TRBJ2-2 TRBV12-5
CASSQGLAGGLAKNIQYF TRBJ2-4 TRBV4-1
CASTLYLNQPQHF TRBJ1-5 TRBV6-6
CASSMDRGLIYEQYF TRBJ2-7 TRBV7-6
CASSAREGSKAYEQYF TRBJ2-7 TRBV10-1
CATNSGNEQFF TRBJ2-1 TRBV10-3
CASSSTGIQETQYF TRBJ2-5 TRBV7-9
CASSSQTGLDNEQFF TRBJ2-1 TRBV5-1
CAIRVNTEAFF TRBJ1-1 TRBV10-3
CASSLVREKRFEQYF TRBJ2-7 TRBV5-1
CATSLDRSYEQYF TRBJ2-7 TRBV4-1
CASSSTEAQPQHF TRBJ1-5 TRBV6-6
CASGLGVEDTQYF TRBJ2-3 TRBV6-4
CASSQGGRGPVNEQFF TRBJ2-1 TRBV4-2
CASSSGTGPLRPQHF TRBJ1-5 TRBV5-6
CAISISGVGETQYF TRBJ2-5 TRBV10-3
CASSMQIGSTDTQYF TRBJ2-3 TRBV19
CASSYGRPGDEQYF TRBJ2-7 TRBV6-5
CASSQDSSGELFF TRBJ2-2 TRBV11-3
CASSSELDSAFF TRBJ1-1 TRBV11-3
CAWSVSGDTEAFF TRBJ1-1 TRBV30
CASSADRARTEAFF TRBJ1-1 TRBV9
CSVAQGVEQYF TRBJ2-7 TRBV29-1
CASSPRLAGASPTDTQYF TRBJ2-3 TRBV18
CAISVRGLLNNEQFF TRBJ2-1 TRBV10-3
CASSLWGSSSYEQYF TRBJ2-7 TRBV14
CSGGRGHGGNEQFF TRBJ2-1 TRBV29-1
CASSLARVSYTEAFF TRBJ1-1 TRBV11-3
CASRASGSSYEQYF TRBJ2-7 TRBV28
CASSYRQLTDTQYF TRBJ2-3 TRBV5-6
CASSDAGSSYEQYF TRBJ2-7 TRBV28
CASSGRTGEETQYF TRBJ2-5 TRBV6-1
CASSFPGQFYGYTF TRBJ1-2 TRBV28
CASSESYRRGTDTQYF TRBJ2-3 TRBV2
CASSPEQGFRTGELFF TRBJ2-2 TRBV14
CASSLQSQGGYGYTF TRBJ1-2 TRBV6-5
CASRPGQGAADTQYF TRBJ2-3 TRBV6-5
CASSIRQTTGELFF TRBJ2-2 TRBV7-6
CASSSEYQETQYF TRBJ2-5 TRBV6-4